The T cell receptor (beta chain) under discussion was sequenced for a study of PD-L1 blockade in urothelial cancer. CDR1 and CDR2 from the germline V gene are GTSNPN and SVGIG (reference sequence). The CDR3 is 15 residues long. The ends were cut back, 0 bases at V and 4 bases at J, with 12 bases in the middle. The time point denotes: pretreatment peripheral blood. The repertoire was sequenced with immunoSEQ multiplex PCR; TCRdb's copy has only in-frame clones and lacks some. The sample lists roughly 51,000 clones; 60% to 85% were seen once. V and J are TRBV30 and TRBJ1-4; maybe TRBD1 (5 bases). The clonotype comes from a man in his 70s with urothelial cancer. The sample consisted of PBMCs, taken around atezolizumab (anti-PD-L1) treatment. The CDR3 nucleotides are TGTGCCTGGAGTGTCCTCGGGGGGGATAATGAAAAACTGTTTTTT. Translating gives CAWSVLGGDNEKLFF.